Below, 30 T cell receptor beta chains from the same sample are listed, as sequenced in a study of identical twins. A single record per CDR3 protein comes from TCRdb applying MiXCR to the 5' RACE reads. The table lists more than 650,000 distinct CDR3 sequences, around 6% of them singletons. Sequences were obtained from naive T cells sorted from blood. The receptors stem from a man between 18 and 29 years old in good health.

The chain carries TRBV20-1 and TRBJ2-7; D is undetermined. Per the germline V gene, CDR1 is DFQATT and CDR2 is SNEGSKA (reference sequence). The CDR3 covers 13 residues. V was shortened by 3 bases and J by 5 bases, with 14 bases between the two germline ends. CDR3 residues: CSASAREPNEQYF. CDR3 in DNA: TGCAGTGCTAGTGCGAGAGAACCCAACGAGCAGTACTTC.

This chain connects TRBV4-1 to TRBJ1-3; D unresolved. The CDR3 spans 14 residues. Germline assignment: CDR1 MGHRA and CDR2 YSYEKL. Trimming stripped 1 base from V and 8 bases from J, with 12 bases between. The CDR3 DNA reads as TGCGCCAGCAGCCAAGTTTCGGATTTCTACACCATATATTTT. This sequence encodes CASSQVSDFYTIYF.

The rearrangement joins TRBV5-1 to TRBJ2-2, with 7 bases lining up with TRBD2. The CDR3 sequence is 15 residues long. Per germline, CDR1 SGHRS and CDR2 YFSETQ. The V gene end was trimmed by 7 bases and the J gene end by 3 bases; junction bases not matched to a gene: 9. The DNA of the CDR3 is TGCGCCAGCCGGGTGCCGCGGGAGCACACCGGGGAGCTGTTTTTT. It codes for CASRVPREHTGELFF.

This clonotype was detected ten times or more. The gene calls are TRBV20-1 and TRBJ2-2; D is perhaps TRBD1 (6 bases). V lost 0 bases, J lost 1 base, and 12 bases lay in between. The CDR3 has 16 residues. From germline, CDR1 is DFQATT and CDR2 SNEGSKA (reference sequence). CDR3 amino acids: CSARDPQGLNTGELFF. Written as DNA, the CDR3 is TGCAGTGCTAGAGACCCCCAGGGGTTGAACACCGGGGAGCTGTTTTTT.

This clonotype showed up many times. V and J are TRBV10-3 and TRBJ2-1; TRBD2 matches 14 bases. The CDR3 runs 18 residues. The junction had 14 bases not matched to a gene; V was cut back by 4 bases and J by 9 bases. Germline V lookup: CDR1 ENHRY, CDR2 SYGVKD. This CDR3 is CAISVGQPGLAGEGEQFF. CDR3 bases: TGTGCCATCAGTGTCGGACAGCCGGGACTAGCGGGAGAGGGTGAGCAGTTCTTC.

This clonotype was detected ten times or more. The V call is TRBV2, the J call TRBJ1-5, with D uncertain. The germline gives CDR1 SNHLY, CDR2 FYNNEI. The CDR3 sequence is 14 residues long. Trimming took 6 bases from V and 0 from J, leaving 9 bases between them. This CDR3 is CASSQTFSNQPQHF. The CDR3 region has the DNA TGTGCCAGCAGCCAAACCTTTAGCAATCAGCCCCAGCATTTT.

The chain employs TRBV30 and TRBJ2-3, with 10 positions matching TRBD1. CDR1 is GTSNPN and CDR2 is SVGIG in the germline V gene (reference sequence). Losses at the gene ends were 2 bases for V and 5 bases for J; bases not matched to a gene: 7. The CDR3 is made up of 15 amino acids. The CDR3: CAWSPRDRGGDTQYF. CDR3 DNA: TGTGCCTGGAGTCCCCGGGACAGGGGAGGAGATACGCAGTATTTT.

This clonotype has ten or more counts. In nucleotides, the CDR3 is TGTGCCAGCAGCTTAACTGTAACGGGACTAGCGGCCCACTACGAGCAGTACTTC. Translated: CASSLTVTGLAAHYEQYF. This chain connects TRBV7-3 to TRBJ2-7, with 11 positions matching TRBD2. CDR3 length: 18 amino acids. J gave up 3 bases and V 0 bases, and 10 bases lay outside the gene matches. Germline values: CDR1 SGHTA, CDR2 FQGTGA.

The chain has TRBV11-1 and TRBJ2-6; 9 bases agree with TRBD1. The CDR3 is 19 residues long. The germline V gene has CDR1 SGHAT and CDR2 FQDESV (reference sequence). V was pared by 4 bases and J by 0 bases, with 10 bases of the junction left unmatched. The CDR3 loop reads CASSSPRTGASSGANVLTF. The CDR3 region has the DNA TGTGCCAGCAGCTCCCCCCGGACAGGGGCGAGCTCTGGGGCCAACGTCCTGACTTTC.

The chain carries TRBV20-1 and TRBJ2-5; D is possibly TRBD2 (5 bases). Germline V lookup: CDR1 DFQATT, CDR2 SNEGSKA (reference sequence). Trimming removed 5 bases at V and 5 bases at J, with 12 bases between. The CDR3 is 12 residues long. CDR3 protein: CSARRGLETQYF. The DNA of the CDR3 is TGCAGTGCTCGCCGGGGTCTGGAGACCCAGTACTTC.

This clonotype was counted at least ten times. V is TRBV5-1 and J is TRBJ2-6; no firm D call. The CDR3 loop spans 14 amino acids. With 6 bases removed from V and 2 bases from J, the gap between germline ends came to 9 bases. Germline CDR1 SGHRS, CDR2 YFSETQ. CDR3 sequence reads: CASTHRAGANVLTF. CDR3 coding DNA: TGCGCCAGCACCCACCGGGCTGGGGCCAACGTCCTGACTTTC.

This clonotype was recorded many times. The genes are TRBV6-5 and TRBJ2-2; no reliable D call. Trimming pared 4 bases from V and 0 bases from J, leaving 15 bases between. CDR1 and CDR2 from the germline V gene are MNHEY and SVGAGI. The CDR3 covers 17 residues. The CDR3 region has the DNA TGTGCCAGCAGTTCCCGGCAAGGAAGCGCGAACACCGGGGAGCTGTTTTTT. This codes for CASSSRQGSANTGELFF.

This clonotype was recorded many times. The rearrangement uses TRBV4-1 and TRBJ2-1, with 7 nucleotides matching TRBD2. V shed 1 base and J 3 bases; nucleotides not matched to a gene: 6. CDR3 length: 16 residues. Germline V CDR1 and CDR2: MGHRA, YSYEKL. This CDR3 is CASSQVTGGLYNEQFF. CDR3 DNA sequence: TGCGCCAGCAGCCAAGTTACGGGAGGACTCTACAATGAGCAGTTCTTC.

The table lists this clonotype with a few counts. One end of the junction varies from germline; a read error may be responsible. This rearrangement joins TRBV10-2 to TRBJ1-5, with D unresolved. Germline values: CDR1 WSHSY, CDR2 SAAADI. The CDR3 totals 13 residues. This CDR3 reads CASSGVDNQPQHF. The CDR3 bases are TGCGCCAGTAGTGGGGTTGACAATCAGCCCCAGCATTTT.

This clonotype was picked up a small number of times. The V gene is TRBV4-1, the J gene TRBJ2-7; 7 bases match TRBD2. In germline, CDR1 is MGHRA, CDR2 YSYEKL. The length of the CDR3 is 15 residues. Trimming cost V 1 base and J 3 bases; bases outside gene matches: 6. The CDR3 DNA reads TGCGCCAGCAGCCAAGGCCCGGGACTACGCTACGAGCAGTACGTC. This translates into CASSQGPGLRYEQYV.

Comment on this clonotype: At one boundary the junction diverges from the germline segment, which might be a read error. V and J are TRBV7-3 and TRBJ2-3, with D unclear. The CDR3 is 12 residues long. In germline, CDR1 is SGHTA, CDR2 FQGTGA. The CDR3 spells CASSTRPTLLHF. The DNA for the CDR3 is TGTGCCAGCAGCACCCGGCCAACGCTGTTACATTTT.

This clonotype was observed a handful of times. The gene calls are TRBV7-9 and TRBJ2-1; TRBD2 aligns across 14 bases. V lost 4 bases and J lost 16; bases outside the gene matches: 12. CDR1 and CDR2 (germline): SEHNR, FQNEAQ (reference sequence). The length of the CDR3 is 15 residues. DNA of the CDR3: TGTGCCAGCAGCTCCCCTACGGGACTAGCGGGAGAGGTCTTCTTC. This sequence encodes CASSSPTGLAGEVFF.

The chain joins TRBV5-5 to TRBJ2-5; TRBD1 is a possible D gene (6 bases). Germline assignment: CDR1 SGHKS and CDR2 YYEKEE (reference sequence). The length of the CDR3 is 15 residues. The germline V and J ends were trimmed by 5 bases and 3 bases, with 17 bases remaining between them. The chain's CDR3 is CASSLTNRVKETQYF. CDR3 bases: TGTGCCAGCAGTCTTACCAACAGGGTCAAAGAGACCCAGTACTTC.

This clonotype has a handful of counts. The chain employs TRBV4-1 and TRBJ2-5, with D maybe TRBD2 (5 bases). In germline, CDR1 is MGHRA, CDR2 YSYEKL. Trimming took off 4 bases at V and 6 bases at J, with 15 bases between the two ends. This CDR3 comprises 14 residues. In nucleotides, the CDR3 is TGCGCCAGCAGCCTAGCCGGGCCGGGGAAGACCCAGTACTTC. Its protein is CASSLAGPGKTQYF.

This clonotype has at least ten counts. The CDR3 bases are TGTGCCAGCAGCCCGGGACTAGCGAAGAATGAGCAGTTCTTC. Its translation is CASSPGLAKNEQFF. The V gene is TRBV12-3 or TRBV12-4, the J gene TRBJ2-1, with TRBD2 identical over 10 bases. The CDR3 is made up of 14 amino acids. The J segment lost 7 bases and the V segment lost 6 bases, leaving 6 bases of the junction unmatched.

This clonotype was recorded at least ten times. The chain couples TRBV4-2 to TRBJ2-7, with 7 nucleotides matching TRBD2. The CDR3 contains 16 residues. V lost 2 bases and J lost 3; bases outside the gene matches: 10. The germline gives CDR1 LGHNA, CDR2 YNFKEQ. The CDR3 bases are TGTGCCAGCAGCCAATTTGTTGGAGGACTAGGCTACGAGCAGTACTTC. Translated: CASSQFVGGLGYEQYF.

This clonotype was seen only a few times. The rearrangement links TRBV20-1 to TRBJ2-5; D perhaps matches TRBD1 (5 bases). V dropped 0 bases and J dropped 2 bases, with 10 bases sitting between them. CDR1 and CDR2 (germline): DFQATT, SNEGSKA (reference sequence). The CDR3 has 14 amino acids. CDR3 sequence (DNA): TGCAGTGCTAGAGATCAGGGCAATCAAGAGACCCAGTACTTC. Its translation: CSARDQGNQETQYF.

This clonotype was counted many times. This chain connects TRBV10-2 to TRBJ2-1; D remains unclear. The CDR3 runs 11 residues. The germline V gene encodes CDR1 WSHSY and CDR2 SAAADI. Deletions cut 1 base from V and 6 bases from J, with 1 base between. The CDR3 is CASSEFNEQFF. CDR3 DNA sequence: TGCGCCAGCAGTGAGTTCAATGAGCAGTTCTTC.

This clonotype turned up a few times. The CDR3 DNA sequence: TGTGCCAGCAGTTACCCCGGACAGACAAATTCACCCCTCCACTTT. It encodes CASSYPGQTNSPLHF. J is TRBJ1-6 and V is TRBV6-2 or TRBV6-3, with a possible D match to TRBD1 (6 bases). Germline V lookup: CDR1 MNHEY, CDR2 SVGEGT. The V end was cut by 2 bases, the J end by 7 bases, with 12 bases between. The CDR3 contains 15 residues.

This clonotype was seen only a few times. The chain links TRBV5-1 to TRBJ1-5; the D is unclear. The CDR3 totals 14 residues. V lost 3 bases and J lost 6, with 13 bases in between. Per the germline V gene, CDR1 is SGHRS and CDR2 is YFSETQ. In nucleotides, the CDR3 is TGCGCCAGCAGCTCCTCCCTCGGAGGTCAGCCCCAGCATTTT. Protein sequence: CASSSSLGGQPQHF.

This clonotype occurred many times. The chain has TRBV20-1 and TRBJ2-1; 8 nucleotides agree with TRBD2. The trim removed 1 base at V and 5 bases at J, leaving 10 bases unmatched. CDR3 size: 16 residues. The germline CDR1 and CDR2 sequences are DFQATT and SNEGSKA (reference sequence). CDR3 nucleotides: TGCAGTGCTAGAGGAGCGGGAGCAGAGCTAAACAATGAGCAGTTCTTC. This gives the protein CSARGAGAELNNEQFF.

In its sample, this clonotype was seen many times. The V call is TRBV29-1, the J call TRBJ2-7; 11 bases line up with TRBD2. The CDR3 totals 13 residues. Per the germline V gene, CDR1 is SQVTM and CDR2 is ANQGSEA. V lost 3 bases, J lost 2 bases, and 0 bases stayed unmatched. CDR3 in amino acids: CSVDSGRAYEQYF. DNA for the CDR3: TGCAGCGTTGATAGCGGGAGGGCCTACGAGCAGTACTTC.

This clonotype was found many times. The genes are TRBV29-1 and TRBJ2-1, with D possibly being TRBD1 or TRBD2 (5 bases each). The CDR3 is made up of 14 amino acids. Per the germline V gene, CDR1 is SQVTM and CDR2 is ANQGSEA. Trimming took 2 bases from V and 3 from J, leaving 11 bases between them. The CDR3 loop is CSVEYGARYNEQFF. The CDR3 DNA reads TGCAGCGTTGAATACGGGGCCCGCTACAATGAGCAGTTCTTC.

This clonotype was seen a handful of times. The CDR3 is CAISSTGQETQYF. In DNA form, the CDR3 reads TGTGCCATCAGCTCGACAGGGCAAGAGACCCAGTACTTC. The chain couples TRBV10-3 to TRBJ2-5; 7 bases align to TRBD1. Losses at the gene ends were 6 bases for V and 2 bases for J; bases not matched to a gene: 3. Germline V gene sequence: CDR1 ENHRY, CDR2 SYGVKD. This CDR3 region has 13 residues.

This clonotype was seen at least ten times. CDR3 bases: TGTGCCACCAGTGATTTCGCCAGTAACTATGGCTACACCTTC. Translation gives CATSDFASNYGYTF. V usage is TRBV24-1 and J usage is TRBJ1-2, with unresolved D. The CDR3 is made up of 14 amino acids. Germline V gives CDR1 KGHDR, CDR2 SFDVKD. Trimming left V 1 base short and J 1 base short, with 6 bases between.